The 4 T cell receptor beta chains below were found in one sample sequenced in a study of blood T cell repertoires in COVID-19. Method: immunoSEQ multiplex PCR; TCRdb's copy keeps in-frame clones and lacks some. Of roughly 120,000 clones in the sample, 79% are singletons; the top ten hold almost 4%. Source material: peripheral blood. These TCRs come from a woman older than 75 with acute or convalescent COVID-19.

The chain is built from TRBV6-1 and TRBJ2-7; 8 positions agree with TRBD2. The V gene's germline CDR1 is MNHNS and CDR2 SASEGT. Unmatched junction bases numbered 6, after V lost 0 bases and J lost 11 bases. This CDR3 region has 13 residues. The CDR3 spells CASSEAFSGAEYF. CDR3 in DNA: TGTGCCAGCAGTGAAGCTTTTAGCGGGGCCGAGTACTTC.

The CDR3 coding sequence is TGTGCCAGCAGCCCCACGGGACTAGCGGGTCTTGAGCAGTTCTTC. It encodes CASSPTGLAGLEQFF. The chain uses TRBV7-8 and TRBJ2-1; 12 positions agree with TRBD2. The CDR3 has 15 amino acids. Germline V gene data show CDR1 as SGHVS and CDR2 as FQNEAQ. V was clipped by 5 bases and J by 9 bases; unmatched bases: 8.

The chain employs TRBV19 and TRBJ2-2; no reliable D call. Trimming left V 4 bases short and J 1 base short, with 16 bases between. Germline V gene lookup returns CDR1 LNHDA and CDR2 SQIVND (reference sequence). The CDR3 covers 17 residues. The CDR3, as DNA: TGTGCCAGTAGTACCTCAAGGAAGGCGGTGAACACCGGGGAGCTGTTTTTT. This encodes CASSTSRKAVNTGELFF.

The J gene is TRBJ1-1, the V gene TRBV4-3; possibly TRBD1 for D (5 bases). This CDR3 spans 15 amino acids. V lost 0 bases and J 2 bases, leaving 10 bases between the germline ends. CDR1 is LGHNA and CDR2 is YSLEER in the germline V gene. The CDR3 bases are TGCGCCAGCAGCCAAGATATAGGGGCTAACACTGAAGCTTTCTTT. This translates into CASSQDIGANTEAFF.